Listed here are 20 T cell receptor beta chains from one sample, sequenced in a study of Graves' ophthalmopathy and Graves' hyperthyroidism. RNA served as the template for amplifying TCR beta CDR3 regions. An initial RT-PCR round employing HTBI primers preceded a second-round multiplex PCR. MiXCR, applied by TCRdb to the multiplex PCR reads, yields one record per CDR3 protein. The table lists about half a million distinct CDR3 sequences, approximately 15% of them singletons, with roughly 10% in the top ten. Source material: blood. Source of these receptors: a woman in her 30s with Graves' ophthalmopathy.

This clonotype was recorded at least ten times. The chain recombines TRBV30 with TRBJ1-1; a possible D gene is TRBD1 (6 bases). The germline V and J ends were trimmed by 5 bases and 4 bases, with 14 bases remaining between them. CDR3 length equals 13 residues. In germline, CDR1 is GTSNPN, CDR2 SVGIG (reference sequence). The chain's CDR3 is CAWAETGSTEAFF. In nucleotides, the CDR3 is TGTGCCTGGGCTGAGACAGGTTCCACTGAAGCTTTCTTT.

This clonotype was seen repeatedly, ten times or more. The junction departs from the called germline gene at one end, perhaps through a read error. The chain is built from TRBV6-5 and TRBJ2-2; possible D gene TRBD1, 5 bases. Germline loops: CDR1 MNHEY, CDR2 SVGAGI. The CDR3 runs 14 residues. The CDR3 DNA reads as TGTGCCAGTAGTTTCACAGGTGGGACCGGGGAGCTGTTTTTT. Amino acids: CASSFTGGTGELFF.

This clonotype has just a few counts. The rearrangement links TRBV27 to TRBJ1-1; D might be TRBD1 (5 bases). This CDR3 spans 15 amino acids. V gave up 3 bases and J gave up 3 bases, with 14 bases separating them. Germline CDR1 MNHEY, CDR2 SMNVEV (reference sequence). The CDR3 region has the DNA TGTGCCAGCAGTTTTGGGGGGGGGTTTTACACTGAAGCTTTCTTT. Residues: CASSFGGGFYTEAFF.

This clonotype occurred many times. The chain recombines TRBV28 with TRBJ2-7; 7 positions match TRBD1. V was clipped by 6 bases and J by 4 bases; unmatched bases: 6. Germline loops: CDR1 MDHEN, CDR2 SYDVKM. The CDR3 has 13 amino acids. CDR3 nucleotides: TGTGCCAGCAGCTCCGGACAGGAATACGAGCAGTACTTC. Translated: CASSSGQEYEQYF.

This clonotype was found many times. This chain links TRBV24-1 with TRBJ1-5; TRBD1 agrees at 10 bases. The V gene end was trimmed by 9 bases and the J gene end by 2 bases; junction bases not matched to a gene: 3. The CDR3 extends over 14 amino acids. CDR1 is KGHDR and CDR2 is SFDVKD in the germline V gene. DNA for the CDR3: TGTGCCACCTCTGGGACAGGGGGCAATCAGCCCCAGCATTTT. Translating gives CATSGTGGNQPQHF.

The chain combines TRBV4-1 with TRBJ1-5; D is unresolved. This CDR3 comprises 16 residues. Between the trimmed V and J ends, which lost 4 bases and 0 bases, there was a span of 13 bases. The germline CDR1 and CDR2 sequences are MGHRA and YSYEKL. The DNA of the CDR3 is TGCGCCAGCAGCCCCAAAGGCCCGTATAGCAATCAGCCCCAGCATTTT. This translates into CASSPKGPYSNQPQHF.

This clonotype came up many times. J is TRBJ2-7 and V is TRBV28; D unclear. This CDR3 comprises 13 residues. Germline CDR1 MDHEN, CDR2 SYDVKM. V was pared by 6 bases and J by 4 bases, with 13 bases between. The chain's CDR3 is CASRVGLEYEQYF. CDR3 nucleotides: TGTGCCAGCAGAGTCGGTTTAGAATACGAGCAGTACTTC.

The chain is built from TRBV15 and TRBJ1-2; no clear D gene. Between the trimmed V and J ends, which lost 0 bases and 5 bases, there was a span of 10 bases. Germline CDR1 and CDR2: LNHNV and YYDKDF (reference sequence). The CDR3 contains 14 residues. Here the CDR3 reads CATSREVSIYGYTF. CDR3 sequence (DNA): TGTGCCACCAGCAGAGAAGTCAGCATTTATGGCTACACCTTC.

Comment on this clonotype: A much larger clone sits a single nucleotide away, making a read error possible. The V call is TRBV2, the J call TRBJ2-7, with unresolved D. The V end was cut by 2 bases, the J end by 3 bases, with 17 bases between. The CDR3 has 16 amino acids. Per the germline V gene, CDR1 is SNHLY and CDR2 is FYNNEI. CDR3 loop: CASSEFGLFGIYEQYF. The CDR3 DNA is TGTGCCAGCAGTGAATTTGGGTTGTTTGGGATCTACGAGCAGTACTTC.

This clonotype has at least ten counts. The J gene is TRBJ1-3, the V gene TRBV3-1; D is possibly TRBD1 (5 bases). V lost 1 base and J lost 1, with 8 bases in between. The CDR3 length is 15 residues. From germline, CDR1 is LGHDT and CDR2 YNNKEL (reference sequence). The CDR3 nucleotides are TGTGCCAGCAGCCAAGCGGCAGGGTCTGGAAACACCATATATTTT. This sequence encodes CASSQAAGSGNTIYF.

Comments on this clonotype: A read error may produce the germline difference seen at one junction end. The chain links TRBV24-1 to TRBJ2-1, with 14 bases fitting TRBD2. This CDR3 has 17 amino acids. Germline assignment: CDR1 KGHDR and CDR2 SFDVKD. The CDR3: CATARTSGGNVYNEKFF. CDR3 DNA sequence: TGTGCCACCGCCCGGACTAGCGGGGGGAACGTATACAATGAGAAGTTCTTC.

In its sample, this clonotype was seen many times. The genes are TRBV28 and TRBJ1-2; D is unresolved. Trimming pared 1 base from V and 2 bases from J, leaving 5 bases between. This CDR3 contains 13 residues. The V gene's germline CDR1 is MDHEN and CDR2 SYDVKM. The CDR3 DNA is TGTGCCAGCAGTTTATCTTCCAACTATGGCTACACCTTC. This gives the protein CASSLSSNYGYTF.

This clonotype was seen repeatedly, ten times or more. The CDR3 DNA reads TGCGCCAGCAGCCCTCGGGCGGGACGGGGCACTGAAGCTTTCTTT. Protein sequence: CASSPRAGRGTEAFF. This sequence joins TRBV5-1 and TRBJ1-1; maybe TRBD1 (5 bases). The CDR3 covers 15 residues. The ends were cut back, 4 bases at V and 4 bases at J, with 17 bases in the middle. Germline-derived CDR1 and CDR2 are SGHRS and YFSETQ.

This clonotype was counted between two and nine times. V and J are TRBV2 and TRBJ2-7; no reliable D call. Trimming stripped 10 bases from V and 2 bases from J, with 9 bases between. CDR3 size: 11 residues. Germline V gene lookup returns CDR1 SNHLY and CDR2 FYNNEI. CDR3 residues: CATSRAYEQYF. For the CDR3, the DNA is TGTGCCACCTCTAGGGCCTACGAGCAGTACTTC.

Ten or more counts support this clonotype. This CDR3 reads CASSVVAETQYF. The CDR3 DNA reads as TGTGCCAGCAGTGTGGTAGCGGAGACCCAGTACTTC. The chain has TRBV2 and TRBJ2-5; D possibly corresponds to TRBD2 (5 bases). CDR1 is SNHLY, CDR2 FYNNEI, per germline. The V end was cut by 4 bases, the J end by 5 bases, with 8 bases between. This CDR3 region has 12 residues.

Concerning this clonotype itself: A much bigger clone sits one base away, suggesting this may be a read error. The CDR3 does not close with the conserved phenylalanine or tryptophan, likely indicating a read error. The chain recombines TRBV19 with TRBJ1-1; TRBD1 matches 8 bases. CDR1 and CDR2 (germline): LNHDA, SQIVND (reference sequence). This CDR3 comprises 15 residues. Trimming cost V 7 bases and J 1 base; bases outside gene matches: 8. The CDR3 protein is CASKWTGLSNTEAFY. The CDR3 bases are TGTGCCAGTAAGTGGACAGGGCTATCGAACACTGAAGCTTTCTAT.

This clonotype was seen many times. The CDR3 DNA reads as TGCGCCAGCAGCTTGATGGGAGGGGAATACGAGCAGTACTTC. Amino acid sequence: CASSLMGGEYEQYF. The genes are TRBV5-1 and TRBJ2-7; 7 bases line up with TRBD2. This CDR3 comprises 14 residues. The germline gives CDR1 SGHRS, CDR2 YFSETQ. Trimming at V came to 1 base and at J to 4 bases, leaving 5 bases not matched to a gene.

Comments on this clonotype: A read error may be the cause here, since a much bigger clone is one base away. The chain employs TRBV9 and TRBJ2-7; possibly TRBD1 or TRBD2 for D (5 bases each). The end of the DNA aligns better with TRBJ2-1, so the J call may be wrong. In germline, CDR1 is SGDLS, CDR2 YYNGEE. This CDR3 region has 14 residues. Here the CDR3 reads CASSRDASNSEQFF. DNA for the CDR3: TGTGCCAGCAGCCGGGACGCCTCCAACTCCGAGCAGTTCTTC.

The sample holds many counts of this clonotype. V gene TRBV19 combines with J gene TRBJ2-7; the D is unclear. Germline-derived CDR1 and CDR2 are LNHDA and SQIVND (reference sequence). This CDR3 has 14 amino acids. Trimming removed 6 bases at V and 2 bases at J, with 14 bases between. The CDR3 loop reads CASSPLSRTYEQYF. The CDR3 coding sequence is TGTGCCAGTAGCCCATTGAGTCGGACCTACGAGCAGTACTTC.

The chain uses TRBV12-3 or TRBV12-4 and TRBJ2-7; 7 nucleotides line up with TRBD2. The junction had 16 bases not matched to a gene; V was cut back by 5 bases and J by 0 bases. The CDR3 has 18 amino acids. The CDR3 loop is CASSIGLAEGFSSYEQYF. Here the CDR3 DNA reads TGTGCCAGCAGTATAGGGCTAGCGGAGGGTTTCAGCTCCTACGAGCAGTACTTC.